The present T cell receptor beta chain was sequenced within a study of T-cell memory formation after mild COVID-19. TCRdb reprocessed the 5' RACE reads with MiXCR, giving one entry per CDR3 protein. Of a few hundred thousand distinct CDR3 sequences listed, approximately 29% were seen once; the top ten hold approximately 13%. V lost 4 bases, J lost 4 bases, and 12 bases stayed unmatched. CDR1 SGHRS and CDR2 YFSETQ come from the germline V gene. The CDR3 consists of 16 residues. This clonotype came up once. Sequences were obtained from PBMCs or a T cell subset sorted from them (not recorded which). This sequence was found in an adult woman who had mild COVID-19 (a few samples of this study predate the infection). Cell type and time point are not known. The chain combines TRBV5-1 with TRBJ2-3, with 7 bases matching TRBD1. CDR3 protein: CASSHPERGRADTQYF. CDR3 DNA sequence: TGCGCCAGCAGCCACCCGGAGAGGGGGCGAGCAGATACGCAGTATTTT.